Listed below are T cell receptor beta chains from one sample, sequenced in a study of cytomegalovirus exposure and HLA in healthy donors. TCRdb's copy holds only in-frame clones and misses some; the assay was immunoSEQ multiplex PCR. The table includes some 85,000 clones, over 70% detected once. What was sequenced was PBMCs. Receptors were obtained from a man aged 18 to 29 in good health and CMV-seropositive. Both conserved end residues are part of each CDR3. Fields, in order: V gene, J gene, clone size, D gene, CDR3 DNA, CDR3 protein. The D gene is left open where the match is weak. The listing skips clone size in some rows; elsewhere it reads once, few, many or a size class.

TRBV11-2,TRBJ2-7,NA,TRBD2,TGTGCCAGCAGCGAAGAGACTAGCGGGAGGACCTCCTCCTACGAGCAGTACTTC,CASSEETSGRTSSYEQYF
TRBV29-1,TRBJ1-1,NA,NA,TGCAGCGTTGCTGACAGGAGTACTGAAGCTTTCTTT,CSVADRSTEAFF
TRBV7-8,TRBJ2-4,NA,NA,TGTGCCAGCAGCCCATACAGGGTGGTTGGGAAAAACATTCAGTACTTC,CASSPYRVVGKNIQYF
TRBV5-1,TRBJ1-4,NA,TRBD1,TGCGCCAGCAGGACCTCCGGGACAGGGAATGAAAAACTGTTTTTT,CASRTSGTGNEKLFF
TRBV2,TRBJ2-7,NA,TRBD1,TGTGCCAGCCACCGGGACAGGACCTACGAGCAGTACTTC,CASHRDRTYEQYF
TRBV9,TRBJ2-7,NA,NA,TGTGCCAGCAGCCCGACAGCGATTCTCTACGAGCAGTACTTC,CASSPTAILYEQYF
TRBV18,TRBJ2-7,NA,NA,TGTGCCAGCTCACTGGGAGGCAGCAGCGCCTACGAGCAGTACTTC,CASSLGGSSAYEQYF
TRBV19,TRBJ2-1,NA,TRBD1,TGTGCCAGCAAGACAGGGGATAGAGGTGAGCAGTTCTTC,CASKTGDRGEQFF
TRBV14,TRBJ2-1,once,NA,TGTGCCAGCAGCCTAAGGCGGGGAACCTACAATGAGCAGTTCTTC,CASSLRRGTYNEQFF
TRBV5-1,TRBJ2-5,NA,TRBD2,TGCGCCAGCAGGCAGACTAGCGGGAGTCGCCAAGAGACCCAGTACTTC,CASRQTSGSRQETQYF
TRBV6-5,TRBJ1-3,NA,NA,TGTGCCAGCAGTTACGGGACATCTGGAAACACCATATATTTT,CASSYGTSGNTIYF
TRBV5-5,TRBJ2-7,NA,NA,TGTGCCAGCAGCTTAAGCGCCAGCTCCTACGAGCAGTACTTC,CASSLSASSYEQYF
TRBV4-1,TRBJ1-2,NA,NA,TGCGCCAGCAGCCAAGGGCTTCGGGAGAGTGGCTATGGCTACACCTTC,CASSQGLRESGYGYTF
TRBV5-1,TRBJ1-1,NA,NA,TGCGCCAGCAGCAGGGACTACAACACTGAAGCTTTCTTT,CASSRDYNTEAFF
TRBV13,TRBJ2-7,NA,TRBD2,TGTGCCAGCAGCTTAGCGGGAGGGCTTGAGGACGAGCAGTACTTC,CASSLAGGLEDEQYF
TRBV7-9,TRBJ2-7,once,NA,TGTGCCAGCAGCACCGGGTGGCCCCCCTATACCTACGAGCAGTACTTC,CASSTGWPPYTYEQYF
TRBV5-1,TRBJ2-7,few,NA,TGCGCCAGCAGCCCAAGACCGGTTGAGAGGGTCGAGCAGTACTTC,CASSPRPVERVEQYF
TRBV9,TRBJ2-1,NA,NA,TGTGCCAGCAGCGTAGAGAAGGGGGAGCAGTTCTTC,CASSVEKGEQFF
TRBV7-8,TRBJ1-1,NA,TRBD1,TGTGCCAGCAGCCCCGGGCGGGACAGACGAAACACTGAAGCTTTCTTT,CASSPGRDRRNTEAFF
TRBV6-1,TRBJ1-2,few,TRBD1,TGTGCCAGCACCTTAGGACAGGGGAGTAACTATGGCTACACCTTC,CASTLGQGSNYGYTF
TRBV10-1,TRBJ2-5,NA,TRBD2,TGCGCCAGCAGTGAGATAGCGGGAGTCAACCAAGAGACCCAGTACTTC,CASSEIAGVNQETQYF
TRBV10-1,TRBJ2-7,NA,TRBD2,TGCGCCAGCGGCACGGGACTAGCGGGGGGGGCGAGCTCCTACGAGCAGTACTTC,CASGTGLAGGASSYEQYF
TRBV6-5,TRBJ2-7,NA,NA,TGTGCCAGCAGTTACAGGGGGGGAACCTACGAGCAGTACTTC,CASSYRGGTYEQYF
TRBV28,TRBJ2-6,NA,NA,TGTGCCAGCAGTCCCCACTCACAGGGCTCTGGGGCCAACGTCCTGACTTTC,CASSPHSQGSGANVLTF
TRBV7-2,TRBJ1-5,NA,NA,TGTGCCAGCAGCCCTAGGGGCGCCGGGGGAAATCAGCCCCAGCATTTT,CASSPRGAGGNQPQHF
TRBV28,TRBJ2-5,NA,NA,TGTGCCAGCAGTCTTGAAGAGACCCAGTACTTC,CASSLEETQYF